One sample yielded the 10 T cell receptor beta chains listed below, sequenced in a study of blood T cell repertoires in COVID-19. Assay used: immunoSEQ multiplex PCR; TCRdb lists only in-frame clones, some missing. Of about half a million clones in the sample, about 91% were seen once. Specimen: peripheral blood. These receptors were collected from a young man with COVID-19, enrolled during active disease.

The genes are TRBV7-9 and TRBJ1-1; 7 nucleotides align to TRBD1. This CDR3 region has 16 residues. Germline V lookup: CDR1 SEHNR, CDR2 FQNEAQ (reference sequence). Trimming removed 5 bases from V and 2 bases from J; junction bases left unmatched: 11. In DNA, the CDR3 is TGTGCCAGCAGCGGCTACTTGGGACAGATAAACACTGAAGCTTTCTTT. Protein product: CASSGYLGQINTEAFF.

V and J are TRBV6-4 and TRBJ2-1; TRBD2 matches at 12 bases. V trimming: 0 bases; J trimming: 5 bases; junction bases outside the gene matches: 8. Germline CDR1 MRHNA, CDR2 SNTAGT. The CDR3 is 18 amino acids. DNA for the CDR3: TGTGCCAGCAGTGACTCGGTGACTAGCGGGAGTCAAAACAATGAGCAGTTCTTC. Residues: CASSDSVTSGSQNNEQFF.

The chain employs TRBV6-6 and TRBJ2-7, with D possibly TRBD1 on 5 matching bases. Looked up from germline, CDR1 is MNHNY and CDR2 is SVGAGI (reference sequence). V was clipped by 5 bases and J by 4 bases, with 12 bases between them. This CDR3 spans 13 amino acids. CDR3 DNA sequence: TGTGCCAGCAGTGGGGCCTCAGGATACGAGCAGTACTTC. It encodes CASSGASGYEQYF.

The chain couples TRBV6-2 or TRBV6-3 to TRBJ2-1; 9 bases fit TRBD2. V shed 1 base and J 10 bases; nucleotides not matched to a gene: 14. Germline V gene data show CDR1 as MNHEY and CDR2 as SVGEGT. The CDR3 has 17 amino acids. CDR3 amino acids: CASSYLGLAGWEGEQFF. Here the CDR3 DNA reads TGTGCCAGCAGTTACTTGGGCCTAGCGGGGTGGGAGGGGGAGCAGTTCTTC.

The chain employs TRBV6-6 and TRBJ1-3; possible D gene TRBD1, 5 bases. Germline CDR1 MNHNY, CDR2 SVGAGI (reference sequence). The CDR3 extends over 15 amino acids. The V and J ends lost 2 bases and 0 bases respectively, with 8 bases between them. DNA for the CDR3: TGTGCCAGCAGTTACGATGGGGCCTCTGGAAACACCATATATTTT. It is translated as CASSYDGASGNTIYF.

The chain carries TRBV5-4 and TRBJ2-1; D is possibly TRBD1 (6 bases). Trimming pared 4 bases from V and 4 bases from J, leaving 15 bases between. The CDR3 totals 15 residues. Germline V CDR1 and CDR2: SGHNT, YYREEE (reference sequence). Here the CDR3 DNA reads TGTGCCAGCAGCCTGAACAGGGAATCTTACAATGAGCAGTTCTTC. Translating it yields CASSLNRESYNEQFF.

The chain couples TRBV7-9 to TRBJ1-1; D might be TRBD1 (6 bases). The CDR3 runs to 15 residues. Germline assignment: CDR1 SEHNR and CDR2 FQNEAQ (reference sequence). Between the trimmed V and J ends, which lost 0 bases and 3 bases, there was a span of 11 bases. CDR3 sequence (DNA): TGTGCCAGCAGCTTAGCACGCGGGGGCCACACTGAAGCTTTCTTT. Residues: CASSLARGGHTEAFF.

The V gene is TRBV12-3 or TRBV12-4, the J gene TRBJ1-1; possibly TRBD1 for D (6 bases). V dropped 5 bases and J dropped 1 base, with 8 bases sitting between them. This CDR3 comprises 13 residues. The CDR3 region has the DNA TGTGCCAGCAGTATGACAGGGAACACTGAAGCTTTCTTT. It yields the protein CASSMTGNTEAFF.

The chain combines TRBV19 with TRBJ2-6; 10 positions match TRBD2. The CDR3 is made up of 16 amino acids. Germline trimming cut 6 bases from V and 0 bases from J; bases unmatched to any gene: 2. The germline gives CDR1 LNHDA, CDR2 SQIVND (reference sequence). CDR3 coding DNA: TGTGCCAGTAGACTAGCGGGGACCTCTGGGGCCAACGTCCTGACTTTC. It specifies CASRLAGTSGANVLTF.

The chain joins TRBV30 to TRBJ2-2; possibly TRBD1 for D (6 bases). Germline V gives CDR1 GTSNPN, CDR2 SVGIG (reference sequence). CDR3 length equals 12 residues. V lost 3 bases and J 5 bases, leaving 7 bases between the germline ends. DNA of the CDR3: TGTGCCTGGAGAAGGGGGACCGGGGAGCTGTTTTTT. Protein sequence: CAWRRGTGELFF.